This T cell receptor (beta chain) was captured by sequencing in a study of blood T cell repertoires in COVID-19. Whole-study context: The United States, Italy and Spain provided the acute and convalescent COVID-19 samples. The analysed material was cDNA or gDNA that came from T cells, B-cell-depleted T cells, or PBMCs.

The germline V and J ends were trimmed by 7 bases and 4 bases, with 11 bases remaining between them. Germline V gene sequence: CDR1 SQVTM, CDR2 ANQGSEA. This CDR3 region has 12 residues. In the authors' methods: Amplification with reference gene primers provided the estimates of nucleated cell counts. Sequencing used immunoSEQ multiplex PCR; TCRdb keeps in-frame clones, though not all of them. Clone size and the V and J calls come from that table; the DNA yielded D and trimming. Of a few hundred thousand clones listed, more than 70% are singletons. The sample was peripheral blood. The chain uses TRBV29-1 and TRBJ2-1; maybe TRBD1 (6 bases). The TCR sequence derives from a woman in her thirties or forties who had recovered from COVID-19. The CDR3: CSAGTPYNEQFF. Here the CDR3 DNA reads TGCAGCGCCGGGACACCGTACAATGAGCAGTTCTTC.